The T cell receptor beta chain under discussion was sequenced for a study of T cell responses to AZD1222 COVID-19 vaccine. With respect to this clone: Its specificity is unknown.

The CDR3 runs to 16 residues. V was shortened by 1 base and J by 2 bases, with 14 bases between the two germline ends. Germline CDR1 reads SGHTA; CDR2 reads FQGNSA. General study findings and limits: Only after the peak T cell response were repertoires sampled.

Sequencing used immunoSEQ multiplex PCR; TCRdb keeps in-frame clones, though not all of them. The sample comprises roughly 150,000 clones, around 90% of which are singletons, and about 1.5% rests with the top ten. This receptor was obtained from an adult who received the AZD1222 COVID-19 vaccine. This chain joins TRBV7-2 and TRBJ1-2; unclear D gene. The source was peripheral blood, collected 28 days after the second AZD1222 dose. The CDR3 region is CASSLVGHPRNYGYTF. Written as DNA, the CDR3 is TGTGCCAGCAGCTTAGTAGGCCACCCTCGGAACTATGGCTACACCTTC.